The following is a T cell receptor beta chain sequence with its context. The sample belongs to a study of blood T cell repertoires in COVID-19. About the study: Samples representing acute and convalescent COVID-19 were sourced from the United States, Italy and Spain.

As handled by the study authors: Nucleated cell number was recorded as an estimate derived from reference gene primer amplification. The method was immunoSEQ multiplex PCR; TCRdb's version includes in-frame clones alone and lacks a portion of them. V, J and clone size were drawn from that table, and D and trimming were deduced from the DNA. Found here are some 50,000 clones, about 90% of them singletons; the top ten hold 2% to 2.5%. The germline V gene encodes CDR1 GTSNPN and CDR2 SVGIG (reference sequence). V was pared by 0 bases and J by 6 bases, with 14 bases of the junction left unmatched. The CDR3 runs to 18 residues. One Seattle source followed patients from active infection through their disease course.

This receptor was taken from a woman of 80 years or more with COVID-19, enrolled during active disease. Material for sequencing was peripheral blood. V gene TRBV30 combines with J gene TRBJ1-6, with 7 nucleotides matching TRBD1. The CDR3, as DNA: TGTGCCTGGAGTGTACCTACGACAGGGTACTACCTTAATTCACCCCTCCACTTT. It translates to CAWSVPTTGYYLNSPLHF.